This TCR beta chain was captured in a study of graft-versus-host responses after intestinal transplantation. The wider study: Multivisceral, liver-intestinal, or isolated intestinal transplants were received by the recipients.

Profiled with immunoSEQ multiplex PCR; TCRdb holds only in-frame clones, not every one. This table holds more than 45,000 clones, around 91% found once. About this clone: Its antigen is undetermined.

Whole-study findings and limits: Circulating GvH clone levels at their peak were associated with HvG declines (early post-transplant).

There are 14 residues in the CDR3. Germline V gene lookup returns CDR1 SGHDT and CDR2 YYEEEE. The V gene lost 0 bases and the J gene lost 1 base, with 8 bases spanning the gap. The sequence was obtained from a human patient who received an intestinal transplant, so some T cells may come from the graft donor. This chain connects TRBV5-6 to TRBJ2-7; tentative D call: TRBD1 (5 bases). This specimen consisted of PBMCs, obtained approximately four months after intestinal transplantation. For the CDR3, the DNA is TGTGCCAGCAGCTTGGGACAGCTTTCCTACGAGCAGTACTTC. It encodes CASSLGQLSYEQYF.